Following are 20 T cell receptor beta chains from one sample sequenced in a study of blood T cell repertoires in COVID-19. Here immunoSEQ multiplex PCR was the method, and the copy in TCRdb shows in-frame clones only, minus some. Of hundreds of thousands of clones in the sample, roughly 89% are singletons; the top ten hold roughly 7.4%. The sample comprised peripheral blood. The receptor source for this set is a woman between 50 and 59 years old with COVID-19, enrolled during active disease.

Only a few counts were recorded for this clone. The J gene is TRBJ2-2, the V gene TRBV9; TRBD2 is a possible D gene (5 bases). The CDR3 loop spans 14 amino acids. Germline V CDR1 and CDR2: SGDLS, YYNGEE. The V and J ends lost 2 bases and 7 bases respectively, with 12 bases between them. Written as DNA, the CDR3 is TGTGCCAGCAGCGTGGACCCTGAGGGCGGGGAGCTGTTTTTT. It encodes CASSVDPEGGELFF.

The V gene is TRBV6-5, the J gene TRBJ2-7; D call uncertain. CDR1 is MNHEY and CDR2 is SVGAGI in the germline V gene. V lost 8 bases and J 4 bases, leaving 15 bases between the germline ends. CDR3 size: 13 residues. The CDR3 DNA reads TGTGCCAGCGAGGCTGAGGTGCTTTACGAGCAGTACTTC. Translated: CASEAEVLYEQYF.

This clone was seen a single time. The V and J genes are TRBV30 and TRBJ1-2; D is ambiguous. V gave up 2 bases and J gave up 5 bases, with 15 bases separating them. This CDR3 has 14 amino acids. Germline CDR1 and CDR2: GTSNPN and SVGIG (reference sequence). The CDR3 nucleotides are TGTGCCTGGAGTCTTGCAGGTGGGCCTTATGGCTACACCTTC. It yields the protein CAWSLAGGPYGYTF.

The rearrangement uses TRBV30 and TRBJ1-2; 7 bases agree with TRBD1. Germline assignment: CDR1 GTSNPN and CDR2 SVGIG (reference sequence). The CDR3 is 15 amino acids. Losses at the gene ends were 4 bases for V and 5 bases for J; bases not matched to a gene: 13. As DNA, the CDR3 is TGTGCCTGGATAACACCCGCGACAGGGAGGTATGGCTACACCTTC. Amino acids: CAWITPATGRYGYTF.

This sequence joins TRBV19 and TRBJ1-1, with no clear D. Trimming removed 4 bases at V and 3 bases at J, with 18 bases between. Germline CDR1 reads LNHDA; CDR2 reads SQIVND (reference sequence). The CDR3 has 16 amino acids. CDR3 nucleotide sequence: TGTGCCAGTAGTAAGGAGCGGGTGGGCGAGGACACTGAAGCTTTCTTT. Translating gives CASSKERVGEDTEAFF.

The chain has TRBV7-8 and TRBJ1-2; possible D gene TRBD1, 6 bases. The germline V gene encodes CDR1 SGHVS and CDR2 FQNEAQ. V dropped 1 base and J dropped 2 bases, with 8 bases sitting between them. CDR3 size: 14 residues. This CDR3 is CASSLGTANYGYTF. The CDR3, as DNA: TGTGCCAGCAGCTTAGGGACAGCAAACTATGGCTACACCTTC.

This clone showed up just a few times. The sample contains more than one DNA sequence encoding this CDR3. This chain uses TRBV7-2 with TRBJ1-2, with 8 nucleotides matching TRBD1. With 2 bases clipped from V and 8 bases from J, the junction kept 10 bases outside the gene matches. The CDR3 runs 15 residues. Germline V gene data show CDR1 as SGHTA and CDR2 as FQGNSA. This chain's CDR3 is CASSLKPGQVYGYTF. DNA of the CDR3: TGTGCCAGCAGCTTAAAGCCGGGACAGGTTTACGGCTACACCTTC. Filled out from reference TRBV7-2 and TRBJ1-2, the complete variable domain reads GAGVSQSPSNKVTEKGKDVELRCDPISGHTALYWYRQSLGQGLEFLIYFQGNSAPDKSGLPSDRFSAERTGGSVSTLTIQRTQQEDSAVYLCASSLKPGQVYGYTFGSGTRLTVV.

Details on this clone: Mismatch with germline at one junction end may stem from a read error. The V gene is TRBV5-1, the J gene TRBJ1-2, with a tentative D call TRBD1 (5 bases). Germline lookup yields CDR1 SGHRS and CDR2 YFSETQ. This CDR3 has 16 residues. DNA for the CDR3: TGCGCCAGCAACTTGGCCATAGGGGATCAGAACTATGGCTACACCTTC. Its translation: CASNLAIGDQNYGYTF.

CDR3 nucleotide sequence: TGTGCCAGCAGCCTCACCTTCAGAACGACTGAAGCTTTCTTT. This encodes CASSLTFRTTEAFF. The chain has TRBV6-4 and TRBJ1-1, with D hard to call. CDR3 length equals 14 residues. The germline V gene encodes CDR1 MRHNA and CDR2 SNTAGT. V gave up 6 bases and J gave up 5 bases, with 16 bases separating them.

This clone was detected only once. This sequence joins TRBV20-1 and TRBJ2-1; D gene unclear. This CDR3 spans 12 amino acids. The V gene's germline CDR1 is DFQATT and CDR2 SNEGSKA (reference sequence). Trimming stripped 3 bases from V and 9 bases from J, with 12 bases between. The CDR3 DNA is TGCAGTGCTAGTCTTAAAGCGCGTGAGCAGTTCTTC. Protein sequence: CSASLKAREQFF.

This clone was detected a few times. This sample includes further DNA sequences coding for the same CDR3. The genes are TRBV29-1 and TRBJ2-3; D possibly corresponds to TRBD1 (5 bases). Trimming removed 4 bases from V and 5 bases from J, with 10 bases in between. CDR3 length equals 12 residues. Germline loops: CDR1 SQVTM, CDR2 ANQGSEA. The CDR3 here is CSVGQGGDTQYF. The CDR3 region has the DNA TGCAGCGTTGGGCAGGGTGGAGATACGCAGTATTTT.

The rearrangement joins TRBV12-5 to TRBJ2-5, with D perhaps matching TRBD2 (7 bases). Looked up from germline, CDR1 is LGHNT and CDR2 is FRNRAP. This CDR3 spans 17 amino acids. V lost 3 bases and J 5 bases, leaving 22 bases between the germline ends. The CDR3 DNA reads TGTGCTAGTGGTTTAAGACCGTTCGGGGGGCGCGAGGAGACCCAGTACTTC. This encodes CASGLRPFGGREETQYF.

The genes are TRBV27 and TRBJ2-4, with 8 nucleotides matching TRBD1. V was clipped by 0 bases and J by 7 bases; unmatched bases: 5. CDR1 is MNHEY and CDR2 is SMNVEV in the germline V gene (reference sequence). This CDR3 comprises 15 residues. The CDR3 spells CASSLSRQGRNIQYF. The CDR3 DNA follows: TGTGCCAGCAGTTTATCTCGACAGGGGAGGAACATTCAGTACTTC.

This CDR3 reads CASSDGGEQYF. Here the CDR3 DNA reads TGTGCCAGCAGTGACGGGGGCGAGCAGTACTTC. The chain recombines TRBV7-9 with TRBJ2-7; TRBD2 might be the D (6 bases). Germline CDR1 SEHNR, CDR2 FQNEAQ (reference sequence). CDR3 length: 11 amino acids. V lost 6 bases and J lost 6, with 9 bases in between.

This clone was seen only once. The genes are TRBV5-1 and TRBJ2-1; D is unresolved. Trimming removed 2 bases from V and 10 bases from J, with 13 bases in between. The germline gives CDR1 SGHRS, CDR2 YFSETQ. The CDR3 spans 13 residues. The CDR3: CASSLVLSGEQFF. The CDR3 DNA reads TGCGCCAGCAGCTTAGTCCTTTCAGGAGAGCAGTTCTTC.

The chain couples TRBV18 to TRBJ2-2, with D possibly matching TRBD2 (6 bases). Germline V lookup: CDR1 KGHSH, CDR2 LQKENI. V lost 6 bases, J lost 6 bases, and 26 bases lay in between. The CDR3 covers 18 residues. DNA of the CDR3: TGTGCCAGCTCGCGCAACGGCGGGGACCCGAGGAGGTCCGGGGAGCTGTTTTTT. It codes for CASSRNGGDPRRSGELFF.

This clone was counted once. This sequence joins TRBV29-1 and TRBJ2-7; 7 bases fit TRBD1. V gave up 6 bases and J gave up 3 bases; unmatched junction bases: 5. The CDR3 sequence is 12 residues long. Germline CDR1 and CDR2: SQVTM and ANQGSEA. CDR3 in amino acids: CSVKGAGYEQYF. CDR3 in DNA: TGCAGCGTGAAGGGGGCCGGCTACGAGCAGTACTTC.

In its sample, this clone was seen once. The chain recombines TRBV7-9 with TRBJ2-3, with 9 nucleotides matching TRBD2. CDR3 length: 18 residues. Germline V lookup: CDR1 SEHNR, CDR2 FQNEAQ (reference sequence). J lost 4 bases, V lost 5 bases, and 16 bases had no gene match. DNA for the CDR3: TGTGCCAGCAGCCCTCAATCACTCCTAGCGGGGTGGGCAGATACGCAGTATTTT. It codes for CASSPQSLLAGWADTQYF.

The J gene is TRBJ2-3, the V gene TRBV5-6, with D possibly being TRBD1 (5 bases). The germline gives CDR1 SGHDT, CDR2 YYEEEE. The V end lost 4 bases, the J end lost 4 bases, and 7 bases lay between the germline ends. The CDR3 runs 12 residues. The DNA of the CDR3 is TGTGCCAGCAGCCCAGGGTCAGATACGCAGTATTTT. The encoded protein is CASSPGSDTQYF.

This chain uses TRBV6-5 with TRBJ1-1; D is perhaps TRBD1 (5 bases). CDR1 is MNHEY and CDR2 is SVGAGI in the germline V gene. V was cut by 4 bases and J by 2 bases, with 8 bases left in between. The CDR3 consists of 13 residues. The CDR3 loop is CASSFDSNTEAFF. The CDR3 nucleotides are TGTGCCAGCAGTTTCGACAGTAACACTGAAGCTTTCTTT.